Sequencing of this TCR beta chain was carried out in a study of blood T cell repertoires in COVID-19. TCRdb's table, derived via immunoSEQ multiplex PCR, lists solely in-frame clones and lacks some. This sample has approximately 250,000 clones, with approximately 89% found just once. Germline V gene sequence: CDR1 SEHNR, CDR2 FQNEAQ (reference sequence). Between the trimmed V and J ends, which lost 7 bases and 6 bases, there was a span of 15 bases. CDR3 length equals 14 residues. This TCR came from a man between 40 and 49 years old who had been exposed to COVID-19. The genes are TRBV7-9 and TRBJ2-2, with D perhaps TRBD2 (6 bases). Sequenced input: PBMCs or T cells enriched from blood (not recorded which). In DNA, the CDR3 is TGTGCCAGCATGGGGTCTAGCGTGTCCGGGGAGCTGTTTTTT. It translates to CASMGSSVSGELFF.